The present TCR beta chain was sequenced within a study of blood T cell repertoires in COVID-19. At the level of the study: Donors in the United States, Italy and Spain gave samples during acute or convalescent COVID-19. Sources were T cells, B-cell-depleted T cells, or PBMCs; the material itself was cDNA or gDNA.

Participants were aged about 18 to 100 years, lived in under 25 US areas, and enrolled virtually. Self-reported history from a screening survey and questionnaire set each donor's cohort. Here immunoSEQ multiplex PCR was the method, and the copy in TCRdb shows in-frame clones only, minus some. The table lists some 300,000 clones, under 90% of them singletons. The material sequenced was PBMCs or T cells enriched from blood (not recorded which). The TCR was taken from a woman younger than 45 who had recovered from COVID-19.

The CDR3 reads CASTRASGRYEQYF. CDR3 nucleotides: TGTGCCAGCACTAGGGCTAGCGGGAGGTACGAGCAGTACTTC. V usage is TRBV7-9 and J usage is TRBJ2-7; 11 nucleotides agree with TRBD2. This CDR3 contains 14 residues. Germline V CDR1 and CDR2: SEHNR, FQNEAQ (reference sequence). V shed 7 bases and J 4 bases; nucleotides not matched to a gene: 6. Full variable domain (rest looked up from reference TRBV7-9 and TRBJ2-7): DTGVSQNPRHKITKRGQNVTFRCDPISEHNRLYWYRQTLGQGPEFLTYFQNEAQLEKSRLLSDRFSAERPKGSFSTLEIQRTEQGDSAMYLCASTRASGRYEQYFGPGTRLTVT.